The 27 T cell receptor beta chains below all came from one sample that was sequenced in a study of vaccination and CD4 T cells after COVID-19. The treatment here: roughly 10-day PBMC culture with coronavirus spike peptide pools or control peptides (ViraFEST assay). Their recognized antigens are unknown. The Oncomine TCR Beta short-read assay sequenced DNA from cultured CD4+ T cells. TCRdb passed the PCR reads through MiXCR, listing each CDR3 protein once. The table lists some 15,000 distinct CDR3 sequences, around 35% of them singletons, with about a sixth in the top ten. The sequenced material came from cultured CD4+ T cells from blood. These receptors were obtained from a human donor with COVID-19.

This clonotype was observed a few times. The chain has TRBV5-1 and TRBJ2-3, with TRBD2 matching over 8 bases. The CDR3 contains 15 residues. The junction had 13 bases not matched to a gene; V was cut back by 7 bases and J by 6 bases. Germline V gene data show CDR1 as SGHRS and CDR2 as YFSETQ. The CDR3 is CASHEGRGGMDTQYF. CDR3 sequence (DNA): TGCGCCAGCCATGAGGGTCGGGGGGGGATGGATACGCAGTATTTT. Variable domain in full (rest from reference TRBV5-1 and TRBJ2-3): KAGVTQTPRYLIKTRGQQVTLSCSPISGHRSVSWYQQTPGQGLQFLFEYFSETQRNKGNFPGRFSGRQFSNSRSEMNVSTLELGDSALYLCASHEGRGGMDTQYFGPGTRLTVL.

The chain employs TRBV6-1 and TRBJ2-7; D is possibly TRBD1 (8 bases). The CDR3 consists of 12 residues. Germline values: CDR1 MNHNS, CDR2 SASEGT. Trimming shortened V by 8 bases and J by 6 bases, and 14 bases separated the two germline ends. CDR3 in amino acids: CASVTGEGEQYF. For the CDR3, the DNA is TGTGCCAGCGTGACAGGGGAGGGCGAGCAGTACTTC.

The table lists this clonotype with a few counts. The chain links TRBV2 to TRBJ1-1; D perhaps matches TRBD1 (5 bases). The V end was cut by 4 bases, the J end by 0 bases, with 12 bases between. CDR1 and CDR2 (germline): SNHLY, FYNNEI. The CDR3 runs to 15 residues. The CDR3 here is CASSGFQGVNTEAFF. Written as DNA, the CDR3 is TGTGCCAGCAGTGGCTTTCAGGGAGTGAACACTGAAGCTTTCTTT. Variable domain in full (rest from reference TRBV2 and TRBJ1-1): EPEVTQTPSHQVTQMGQEVILRCVPISNHLYFYWYRQILGQKVEFLVSFYNNEISEKSEIFDDQFSVERPDGSNFTLKIRSTKLEDSAMYFCASSGFQGVNTEAFFGQGTRLTVV.

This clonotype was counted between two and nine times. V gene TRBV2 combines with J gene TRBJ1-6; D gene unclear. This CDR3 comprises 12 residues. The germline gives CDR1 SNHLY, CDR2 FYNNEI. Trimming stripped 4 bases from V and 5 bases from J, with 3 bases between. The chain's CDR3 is CASSGNNSPLHF. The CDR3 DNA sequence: TGTGCCAGCAGTGGGAATAATTCACCCCTCCACTTT.

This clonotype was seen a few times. This CDR3 reads CASSLGADQPQHF. The CDR3 coding sequence is TGTGCCAGCAGCTTAGGGGCGGACCAGCCCCAGCATTTT. The chain uses TRBV11-2 and TRBJ1-5; D is unclear. This CDR3 is built from 13 residues. CDR1 is SGHAT and CDR2 is FQNNGV in the germline V gene. Trimming took 1 base from V and 7 from J, leaving 8 bases between them.

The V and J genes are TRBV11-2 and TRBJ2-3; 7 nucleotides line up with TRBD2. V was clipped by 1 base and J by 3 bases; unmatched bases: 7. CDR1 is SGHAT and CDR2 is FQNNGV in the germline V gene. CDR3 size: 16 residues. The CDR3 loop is CASSLAGRGETDTQYF. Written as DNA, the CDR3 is TGTGCCAGCAGCTTAGCGGGCCGGGGGGAAACAGATACGCAGTATTTT.

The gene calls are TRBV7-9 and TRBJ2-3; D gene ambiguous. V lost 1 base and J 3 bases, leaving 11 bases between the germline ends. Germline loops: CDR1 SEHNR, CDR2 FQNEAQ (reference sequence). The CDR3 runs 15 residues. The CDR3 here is CASSLDGRETDTQYF. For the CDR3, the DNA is TGTGCCAGCAGCTTAGACGGACGCGAGACAGATACGCAGTATTTT.

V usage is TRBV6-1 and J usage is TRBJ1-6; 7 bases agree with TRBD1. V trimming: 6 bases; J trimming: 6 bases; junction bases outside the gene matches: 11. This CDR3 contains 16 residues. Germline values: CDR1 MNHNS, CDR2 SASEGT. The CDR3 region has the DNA TGTGCCAGCAGCCGAGGGGGGACAGCTAGTAATTCACCCCTCCACTTT. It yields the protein CASSRGGTASNSPLHF.

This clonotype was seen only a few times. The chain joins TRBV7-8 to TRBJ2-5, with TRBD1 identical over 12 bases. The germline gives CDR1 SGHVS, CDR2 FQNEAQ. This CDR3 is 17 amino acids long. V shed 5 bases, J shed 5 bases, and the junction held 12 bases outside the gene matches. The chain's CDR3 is CASSLPGTGGLRETQYF. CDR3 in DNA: TGTGCCAGCAGCCTCCCCGGGACAGGGGGCTTGAGGGAGACCCAGTACTTC.

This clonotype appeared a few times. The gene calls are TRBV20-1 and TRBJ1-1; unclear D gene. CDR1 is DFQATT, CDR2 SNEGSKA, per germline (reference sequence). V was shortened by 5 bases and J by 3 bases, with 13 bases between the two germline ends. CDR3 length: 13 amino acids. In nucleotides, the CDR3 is TGCAGTGCTCCAGGACGGGCCGACACTGAAGCTTTCTTT. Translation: CSAPGRADTEAFF.

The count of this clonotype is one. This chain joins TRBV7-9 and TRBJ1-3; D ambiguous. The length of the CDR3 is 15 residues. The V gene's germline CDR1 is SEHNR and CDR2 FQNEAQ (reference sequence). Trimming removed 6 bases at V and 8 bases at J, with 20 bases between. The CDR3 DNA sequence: TGTGCCAGCAGGGCCCCTCGGAGGATCGGTGACACCATATATTTT. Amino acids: CASRAPRRIGDTIYF.

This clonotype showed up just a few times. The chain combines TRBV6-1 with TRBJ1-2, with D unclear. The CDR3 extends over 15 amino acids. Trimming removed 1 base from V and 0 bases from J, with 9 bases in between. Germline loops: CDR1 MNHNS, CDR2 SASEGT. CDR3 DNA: TGTGCCAGCAGTGAAGGGGCCGCTACTAACTATGGCTACACCTTC. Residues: CASSEGAATNYGYTF.

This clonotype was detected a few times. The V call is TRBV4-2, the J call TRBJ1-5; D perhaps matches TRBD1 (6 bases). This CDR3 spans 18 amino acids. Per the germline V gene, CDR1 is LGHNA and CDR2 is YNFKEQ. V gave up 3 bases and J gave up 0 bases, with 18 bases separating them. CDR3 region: CASSQSGTRVNSNQPQHF. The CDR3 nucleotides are TGTGCCAGCAGCCAGTCCGGGACACGGGTAAATAGCAATCAGCCCCAGCATTTT.

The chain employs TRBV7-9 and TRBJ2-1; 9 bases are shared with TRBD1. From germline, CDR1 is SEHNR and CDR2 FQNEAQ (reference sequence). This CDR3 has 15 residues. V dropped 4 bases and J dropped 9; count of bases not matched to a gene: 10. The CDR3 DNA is TGTGCCAGCAGCTCCGGGACAGGGAGATACGGTGAGCAGTTCTTC. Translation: CASSSGTGRYGEQFF. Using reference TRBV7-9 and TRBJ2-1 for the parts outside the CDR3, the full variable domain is DTGVSQNPRHKITKRGQNVTFRCDPISEHNRLYWYRQTLGQGPEFLTYFQNEAQLEKSRLLSDRFSAERPKGSFSTLEIQRTEQGDSAMYLCASSSGTGRYGEQFFGPGTRLTVL.

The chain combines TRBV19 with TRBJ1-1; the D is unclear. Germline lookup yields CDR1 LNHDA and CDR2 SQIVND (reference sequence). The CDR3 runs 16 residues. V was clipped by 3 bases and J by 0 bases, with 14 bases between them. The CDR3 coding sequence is TGTGCCAGTAGTATGGGCGGCATGCCCATGAACACTGAAGCTTTCTTT. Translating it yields CASSMGGMPMNTEAFF.

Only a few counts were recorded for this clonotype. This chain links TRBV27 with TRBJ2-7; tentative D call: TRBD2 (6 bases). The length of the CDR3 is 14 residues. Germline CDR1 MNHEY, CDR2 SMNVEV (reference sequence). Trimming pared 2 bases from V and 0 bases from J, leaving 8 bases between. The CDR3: CASSLRRDSYEQYF. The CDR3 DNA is TGTGCCAGCAGTTTAAGGCGGGACTCCTACGAGCAGTACTTC.

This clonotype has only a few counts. The CDR3 nucleotides read TGCAGTGCCCCAGGACAGGCCGCGGGGAATTCACCCCTCCACTTT. Protein product: CSAPGQAAGNSPLHF. The chain couples TRBV20-1 to TRBJ1-6; 7 nucleotides align to TRBD1. V dropped 6 bases and J dropped 7; count of bases not matched to a gene: 12. The CDR3 totals 15 residues. The germline CDR1 and CDR2 sequences are DFQATT and SNEGSKA (reference sequence).

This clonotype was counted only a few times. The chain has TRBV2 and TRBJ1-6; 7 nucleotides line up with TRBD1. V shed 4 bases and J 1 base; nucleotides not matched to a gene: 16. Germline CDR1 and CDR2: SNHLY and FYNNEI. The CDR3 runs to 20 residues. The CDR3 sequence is CASSGDRRGLSGSYNSPLHF. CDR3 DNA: TGTGCCAGCAGTGGGGACAGAAGAGGACTATCGGGGTCCTATAATTCACCCCTCCACTTT.

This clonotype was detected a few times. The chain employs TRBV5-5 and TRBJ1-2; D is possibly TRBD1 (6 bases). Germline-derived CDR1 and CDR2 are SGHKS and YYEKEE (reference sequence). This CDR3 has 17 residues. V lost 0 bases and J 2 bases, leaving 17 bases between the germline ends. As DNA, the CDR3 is TGTGCCAGCAGCTTGGCCCAAACAGGGCCCCTAAACTATGGCTACACCTTC. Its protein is CASSLAQTGPLNYGYTF. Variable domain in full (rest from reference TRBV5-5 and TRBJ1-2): DAGVTQSPTHLIKTRGQQVTLRCSPISGHKSVSWYQQVLGQGPQFIFQYYEKEERGRGNFPDRFSARQFPNYSSELNVNALLLGDSALYLCASSLAQTGPLNYGYTFGSGTRLTVV.

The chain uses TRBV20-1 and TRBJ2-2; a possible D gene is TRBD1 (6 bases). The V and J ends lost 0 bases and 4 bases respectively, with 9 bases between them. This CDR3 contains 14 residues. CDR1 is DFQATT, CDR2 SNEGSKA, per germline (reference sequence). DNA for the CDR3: TGCAGTGCTAGAGATCAGGGGACCACCGGGGAGCTGTTTTTT. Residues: CSARDQGTTGELFF.

CDR3: CASILGQWDYGYTF. CDR3 nucleotide sequence: TGTGCCAGCATCCTTGGACAGTGGGACTATGGCTACACCTTC. V and J are TRBV6-1 and TRBJ1-2; perhaps TRBD1 as D (6 bases). The CDR3 is made up of 14 amino acids. V lost 7 bases to trimming and J lost 3 bases, with 15 bases between them. CDR1 and CDR2 from the germline V gene are MNHNS and SASEGT.

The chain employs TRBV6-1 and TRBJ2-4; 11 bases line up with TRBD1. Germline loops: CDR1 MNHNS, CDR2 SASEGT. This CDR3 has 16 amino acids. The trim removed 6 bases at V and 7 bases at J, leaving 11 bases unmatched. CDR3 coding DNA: TGTGCCAGCAGCCGAATCCGGACAGGGGGCTTGAACATTCAGTACTTC. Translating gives CASSRIRTGGLNIQYF.

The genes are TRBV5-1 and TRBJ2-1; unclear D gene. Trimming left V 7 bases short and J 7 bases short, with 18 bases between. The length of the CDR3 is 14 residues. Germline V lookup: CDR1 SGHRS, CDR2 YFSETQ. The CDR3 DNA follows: TGCGCCAGCCTAGACGGTGGTCCCCAAAATGAGCAGTTCTTC. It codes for CASLDGGPQNEQFF.

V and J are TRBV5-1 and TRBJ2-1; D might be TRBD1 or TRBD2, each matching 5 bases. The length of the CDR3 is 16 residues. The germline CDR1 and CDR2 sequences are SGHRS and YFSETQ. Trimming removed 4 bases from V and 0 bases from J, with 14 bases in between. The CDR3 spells CASSRGSGSSYNEQFF. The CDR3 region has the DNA TGCGCCAGCAGCCGGGGCTCGGGGAGCTCCTACAATGAGCAGTTCTTC.

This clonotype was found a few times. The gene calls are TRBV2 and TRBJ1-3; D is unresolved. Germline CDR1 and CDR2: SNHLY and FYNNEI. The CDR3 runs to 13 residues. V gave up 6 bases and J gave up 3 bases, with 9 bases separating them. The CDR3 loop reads CASSAPNGNTIYF. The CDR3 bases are TGTGCCAGCAGCGCCCCTAATGGAAACACCATATATTTT.

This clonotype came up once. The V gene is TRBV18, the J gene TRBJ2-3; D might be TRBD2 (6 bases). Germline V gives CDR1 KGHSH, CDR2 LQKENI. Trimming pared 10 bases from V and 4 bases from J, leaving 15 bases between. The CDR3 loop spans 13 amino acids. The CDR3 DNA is TGTGCCACCGCGTTGGGGGGTCCAGATACGCAGTATTTT. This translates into CATALGGPDTQYF.

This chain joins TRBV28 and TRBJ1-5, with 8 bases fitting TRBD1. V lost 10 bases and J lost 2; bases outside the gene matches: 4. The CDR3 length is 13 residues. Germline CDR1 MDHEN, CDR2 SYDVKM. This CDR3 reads CATSDRGNQPQHF. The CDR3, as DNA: TGTGCCACCTCGGACAGGGGCAATCAGCCCCAGCATTTT.